These 21 T cell receptor beta chains were sequenced from one sample in a study of blood T cell repertoires in COVID-19. Sequenced by immunoSEQ multiplex PCR; TCRdb stores in-frame clones only, minus some. The sample includes roughly 90,000 clones, more than 75% of them seen just once. The sample taken for sequencing was peripheral blood. These receptors were obtained from a human donor in a cohort sampled during active COVID-19.

This clone was seen a few times. The rearrangement joins TRBV5-5 to TRBJ2-7; 8 bases line up with TRBD1. V shed 2 bases and J 2 bases; nucleotides not matched to a gene: 3. This CDR3 has 14 residues. The germline V gene has CDR1 SGHKS and CDR2 YYEKEE (reference sequence). The CDR3 sequence: CASSFAGGPYEQYF. The CDR3 bases are TGTGCCAGCAGCTTCGCAGGGGGCCCCTACGAGCAGTACTTC.

This chain uses TRBV6-2 or TRBV6-3 with TRBJ1-5, with D tentatively TRBD1 (5 bases). There are 17 residues in the CDR3. Looked up from germline, CDR1 is MNHEY and CDR2 is SVGEGT. Trimming cost V 0 bases and J 6 bases, with 18 bases left between them. The CDR3 loop reads CASSYSPSSHRRQPQHF. CDR3 nucleotide sequence: TGTGCCAGCAGTTACTCCCCCTCGAGTCACAGGCGTCAGCCCCAGCATTTT.

This clone was detected ten times or more. J is TRBJ2-5 and V is TRBV6-5; TRBD2 is a possible D gene (6 bases). The CDR3 runs 16 residues. V shed 2 bases and J shed 2 bases, with 15 bases lying between them. The germline V gene encodes CDR1 MNHEY and CDR2 SVGAGI. The CDR3 loop is CASSYRSPSVQETQYF. Here the CDR3 DNA reads TGTGCCAGCAGTTACCGGTCGCCTAGCGTTCAAGAGACCCAGTACTTC.

CDR3 sequence (DNA): TGTGCCAGCAGTCACCCCCGGACAGGGGAGAAGGCTTTCTTT. It translates to CASSHPRTGEKAFF. The J gene is TRBJ1-1, the V gene TRBV6-2 or TRBV6-3, with 9 bases fitting TRBD1. The CDR3 consists of 14 residues. Germline V lookup: CDR1 MNHEY, CDR2 SVGEGT. V trimming: 5 bases; J trimming: 11 bases; junction bases outside the gene matches: 12.

V and J are TRBV9 and TRBJ1-1; D uncertain. The V and J ends lost 1 base and 6 bases respectively, with 13 bases between them. This CDR3 region has 14 residues. Germline-derived CDR1 and CDR2 are SGDLS and YYNGEE. DNA of the CDR3: TGTGCCAGCAGCGTAAGGCCGGATGGGCCTGAAGCTTTCTTT. It codes for CASSVRPDGPEAFF.

This clone turned up a few times. The chain uses TRBV7-2 and TRBJ2-3, with 9 bases fitting TRBD2. The CDR3 is made up of 15 amino acids. The V gene end was trimmed by 5 bases and the J gene end by 5 bases; junction bases not matched to a gene: 8. The V gene's germline CDR1 is SGHTA and CDR2 FQGNSA. The CDR3 DNA sequence: TGTGCCAGCAGCCCGGTAGCGGGAGAGAGAGATACGCAGTATTTT. Amino acids: CASSPVAGERDTQYF.

V and J are TRBV11-2 and TRBJ2-3; D perhaps matches TRBD2 (6 bases). Germline CDR1 and CDR2: SGHAT and FQNNGV. V lost 5 bases and J lost 8, with 11 bases in between. The CDR3 extends over 12 amino acids. The CDR3 nucleotides read TGTGCCAGCAGCACATCTAGCGCTACGCAGTATTTT. Amino acid sequence: CASSTSSATQYF.

In DNA, the CDR3 is TGTGCCAGCAGCTTCGGACAGGGGACTGAAGCTTTCTTT. Amino acid sequence: CASSFGQGTEAFF. The chain carries TRBV7-6 and TRBJ1-1, with 9 bases identical to TRBD1. Germline loops: CDR1 SGHVS, CDR2 FNYEAQ. CDR3 length: 13 residues. V shed 3 bases, J shed 5 bases, and the junction held 1 base outside the gene matches.

This chain uses TRBV11-3 with TRBJ1-1; D unclear. Germline V gene data show CDR1 as SGHNT and CDR2 as YENEEA. There are 15 residues in the CDR3. Trimming removed 4 bases at V and 1 base at J, with 13 bases between. The CDR3 DNA reads TGTGCCAGCAGCTCCCCGCGAATTCGGAACACTGAAGCTTTCTTT. Protein sequence: CASSSPRIRNTEAFF.

This chain connects TRBV6-5 to TRBJ2-7; 10 bases line up with TRBD2. Per germline, CDR1 MNHEY and CDR2 SVGAGI. The CDR3 totals 13 residues. Unmatched junction bases numbered 5, after V lost 5 bases and J lost 7 bases. CDR3 sequence reads: CASSNGLAAEQYF. Here the CDR3 DNA reads TGTGCCAGCAGTAACGGACTAGCGGCAGAGCAGTACTTC.

The J gene is TRBJ2-7, the V gene TRBV3-1 (or the pseudogene TRBV3-2); D unresolved. V lost 3 bases and J 9 bases, leaving 15 bases between the germline ends. The CDR3 has 13 residues. CDR1 is LGHDT and CDR2 is YNNKEL in the germline V gene (reference sequence). CDR3 nucleotides: TGTGCCAGCAGCCAGCTAACACATCGAGGGCAGTACTTC. It translates to CASSQLTHRGQYF.

This chain joins TRBV30 and TRBJ1-1, with D maybe TRBD1 (6 bases). The CDR3 is 13 residues long. Between the trimmed V and J ends, which lost 3 bases and 1 base, there was a span of 9 bases. Germline assignment: CDR1 GTSNPN and CDR2 SVGIG (reference sequence). CDR3 sequence: CAWRGQKNTEAFF. CDR3 bases: TGTGCCTGGAGAGGACAGAAGAACACTGAAGCTTTCTTT.

The chain uses TRBV5-1 and TRBJ2-5; TRBD1 is a possible D gene (6 bases). CDR1 SGHRS and CDR2 YFSETQ come from the germline V gene. With 0 bases removed from V and 2 bases from J, the gap between germline ends came to 11 bases. The CDR3 contains 15 residues. The CDR3 sequence is CASSLASGAQETQYF. The DNA of the CDR3 is TGCGCCAGCAGCTTGGCCTCAGGGGCACAAGAGACCCAGTACTTC.

The V call is TRBV27, the J call TRBJ1-6; the match to TRBD1 covers 10 bases. Germline loops: CDR1 MNHEY, CDR2 SMNVEV (reference sequence). The CDR3 contains 15 residues. Losses at the gene ends were 3 bases for V and 11 bases for J; bases not matched to a gene: 7. The DNA for the CDR3 is TGTGCCAGCAGTTTCGGGACAGGGGATTTCGCACCCCTCCACTTT. This codes for CASSFGTGDFAPLHF.

This chain connects TRBV18 to TRBJ1-1; perhaps TRBD1 as D (6 bases). CDR1 is KGHSH, CDR2 LQKENI, per germline. Deletions cut 3 bases from V and 6 bases from J, with 17 bases between. The CDR3 is 15 residues long. CDR3 in amino acids: CASSPFDGEGAEAFF. CDR3 DNA: TGTGCCAGCTCACCCTTCGACGGGGAGGGGGCTGAAGCTTTCTTT. Full variable domain (missing parts from reference TRBV18 and TRBJ1-1): NAGVMQNPRHLVRRRGQEARLRCSPMKGHSHVYWYRQLPEEGLKFMVYLQKENIIDESGMPKERFSAEFPKEGPSILRIQQVVRGDSAAYFCASSPFDGEGAEAFFGQGTRLTVV.

The chain is built from TRBV5-1 and TRBJ2-2; tentative D call: TRBD2 (6 bases). Trimming removed 0 bases from V and 8 bases from J, with 8 bases in between. CDR3 length: 13 amino acids. The germline CDR1 and CDR2 sequences are SGHRS and YFSETQ. The CDR3 nucleotides are TGCGCCAGCAGCTTGGATGGGACTGGGGAGCTGTTTTTT. As protein: CASSLDGTGELFF.

In its sample, this clone was seen once. The V call is TRBV2, the J call TRBJ2-7; TRBD2 is a possible D gene (5 bases). Germline CDR1 reads SNHLY; CDR2 reads FYNNEI. The V end was cut by 7 bases, the J end by 0 bases, with 10 bases between. The CDR3 loop spans 13 amino acids. CDR3 sequence: CASKPGSSYEQYF. The CDR3 bases are TGTGCCAGCAAGCCGGGATCCTCCTACGAGCAGTACTTC.

Only one count was recorded for this clone. The chain uses TRBV7-3 and TRBJ2-5, with unresolved D. This CDR3 comprises 12 residues. Trimming removed 5 bases from V and 12 bases from J, with 16 bases in between. Germline V gene sequence: CDR1 SGHTA, CDR2 FQGTGA. CDR3 region: CASSELGGPKYF. CDR3 nucleotides: TGTGCCAGCAGCGAGCTAGGCGGCCCGAAGTACTTC.

The chain carries TRBV19 and TRBJ1-5, with a tentative D call TRBD1 (6 bases). The germline V and J ends were trimmed by 8 bases and 1 base, with 15 bases remaining between them. Germline V gives CDR1 LNHDA, CDR2 SQIVND (reference sequence). CDR3 length equals 15 residues. CDR3 sequence (DNA): TGTGCCAGTGTTATACAGGGTGCCAGCAATCAGCCCCAGCATTTT. This translates into CASVIQGASNQPQHF.

With respect to this clone: Other DNA variants within this sample encode the same CDR3. CDR3 nucleotides: TGTGCCATCAGTGGACAGGGCAGGGAGACCCAGTACTTC. As protein: CAISGQGRETQYF. The V call is TRBV10-3, the J call TRBJ2-5, with 7 positions matching TRBD1. Per germline, CDR1 ENHRY and CDR2 SYGVKD. The length of the CDR3 is 13 residues. V shed 4 bases and J 5 bases; nucleotides not matched to a gene: 4.

Here the CDR3 reads CASSPSQGAMETQYF. The CDR3 DNA reads TGTGCCAGCAGCCCTTCGCAGGGGGCGATGGAGACCCAGTACTTC. The rearrangement links TRBV28 to TRBJ2-5, with 8 positions matching TRBD1. The CDR3 length is 15 residues. Germline lookup yields CDR1 MDHEN and CDR2 SYDVKM. The V and J ends lost 6 bases and 5 bases, in that order; junction bases with no gene match: 11.